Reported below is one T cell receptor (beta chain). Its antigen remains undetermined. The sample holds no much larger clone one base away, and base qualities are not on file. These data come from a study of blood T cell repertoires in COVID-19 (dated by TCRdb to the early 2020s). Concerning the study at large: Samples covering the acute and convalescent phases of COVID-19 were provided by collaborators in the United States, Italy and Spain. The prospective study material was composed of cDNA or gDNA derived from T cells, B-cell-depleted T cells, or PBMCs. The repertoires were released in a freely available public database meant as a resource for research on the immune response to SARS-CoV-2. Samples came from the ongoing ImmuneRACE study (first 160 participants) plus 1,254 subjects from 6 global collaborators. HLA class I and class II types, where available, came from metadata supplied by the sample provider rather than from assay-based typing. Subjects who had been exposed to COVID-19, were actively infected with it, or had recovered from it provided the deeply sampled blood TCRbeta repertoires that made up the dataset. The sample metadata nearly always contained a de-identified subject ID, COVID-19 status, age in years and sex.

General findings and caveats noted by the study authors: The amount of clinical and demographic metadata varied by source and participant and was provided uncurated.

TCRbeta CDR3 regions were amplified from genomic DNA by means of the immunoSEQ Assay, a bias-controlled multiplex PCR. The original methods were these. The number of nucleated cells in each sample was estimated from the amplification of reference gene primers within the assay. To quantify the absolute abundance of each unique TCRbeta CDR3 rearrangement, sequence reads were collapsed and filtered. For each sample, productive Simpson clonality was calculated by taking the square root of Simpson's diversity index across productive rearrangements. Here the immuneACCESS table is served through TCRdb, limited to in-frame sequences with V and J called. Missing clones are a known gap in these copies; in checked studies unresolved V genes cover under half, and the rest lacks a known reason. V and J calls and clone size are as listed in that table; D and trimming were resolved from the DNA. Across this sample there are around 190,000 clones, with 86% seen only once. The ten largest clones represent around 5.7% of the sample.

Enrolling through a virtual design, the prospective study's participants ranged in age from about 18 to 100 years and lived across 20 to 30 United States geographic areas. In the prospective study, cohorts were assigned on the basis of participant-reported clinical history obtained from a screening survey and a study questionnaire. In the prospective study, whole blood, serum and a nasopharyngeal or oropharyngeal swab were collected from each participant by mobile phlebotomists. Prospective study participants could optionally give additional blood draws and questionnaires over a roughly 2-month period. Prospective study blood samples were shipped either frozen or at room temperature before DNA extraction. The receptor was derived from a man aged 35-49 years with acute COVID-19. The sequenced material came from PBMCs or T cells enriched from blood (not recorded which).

The CDR3 loop reads CASSVFSAVRNQPQHF. The DNA reads TGTGCCAGCAGTGTATTCTCCGCGGTCCGCAATCAGCCCCAGCATTTT. This chain joins TRBV6-2 or TRBV6-3 to TRBJ1-5, with no confident D gene call. Via the germline V gene, CDR1 is MNHEY and CDR2 SVGEGT. The junction carries 16 bases between V and J, which are trimmed by 5 bases and 2 bases respectively. The CDR3 holds 16 amino acids from the cysteine to the phenylalanine. The retained sequence is limited to the CDR3, 48 bases, with the frame set at the first base.